Listed below are T cell receptor beta chains from one sample, sequenced in a study of blood T cell repertoires in COVID-19. The repertoire was sequenced with immunoSEQ multiplex PCR; TCRdb's copy has only in-frame clones and lacks some. The profile shows under 500,000 clones, over 75% of them singletons. Material for sequencing was PBMCs or T cells enriched from blood (not recorded which). Receptors originate from a man in his thirties or forties who had recovered from COVID-19. Each CDR3 is given without its conserved first and last residue.

>TRBV29-1|12
SVGYPEGGAEAF
>TRBV4-1|15
ASSQEGGTASNYGYT
>TRBV15|12
ATSAGARNSPLH
>TRBV30|11
AWSFVQGDGYT
>TRBV5-5|17
ASSFQRSIVEGWMDTQY
>TRBV9|12
ASSVDSTNYGYT
>TRBV3-1/TRBV3-2|13
ASSIGQSSVGTQY
>TRBV18|12
ASSREGGPYEQY
>TRBV29-1|15
SVVGGGLAGSYNEQF
>TRBV14|13
ASSQGTSGQETQY
>TRBV9|14
ASSVGTSGSADTQY
>TRBV13|13
ASNQRTSGGNEQF
>TRBV28|10
ASWAIADEQF
>TRBV21-1|13
ASRRTSGNGYEQY
>TRBV6-5|12
ASAPGTVTDTQY
>TRBV6-2/TRBV6-3|13
ASSYFGGTDYEQY
>TRBV7-3|12
ASSMGQNTGELF
>TRBV28|13
ASGGGIVGAYEQY
>TRBV19|12
ASSSRMSNQPQH
>TRBV3-1/TRBV3-2|14
ASSRLREDAYNEQF
>TRBV12-5|14
ASGLSTSVISYEQY
>TRBV6-5|10
ASSYENYEQY